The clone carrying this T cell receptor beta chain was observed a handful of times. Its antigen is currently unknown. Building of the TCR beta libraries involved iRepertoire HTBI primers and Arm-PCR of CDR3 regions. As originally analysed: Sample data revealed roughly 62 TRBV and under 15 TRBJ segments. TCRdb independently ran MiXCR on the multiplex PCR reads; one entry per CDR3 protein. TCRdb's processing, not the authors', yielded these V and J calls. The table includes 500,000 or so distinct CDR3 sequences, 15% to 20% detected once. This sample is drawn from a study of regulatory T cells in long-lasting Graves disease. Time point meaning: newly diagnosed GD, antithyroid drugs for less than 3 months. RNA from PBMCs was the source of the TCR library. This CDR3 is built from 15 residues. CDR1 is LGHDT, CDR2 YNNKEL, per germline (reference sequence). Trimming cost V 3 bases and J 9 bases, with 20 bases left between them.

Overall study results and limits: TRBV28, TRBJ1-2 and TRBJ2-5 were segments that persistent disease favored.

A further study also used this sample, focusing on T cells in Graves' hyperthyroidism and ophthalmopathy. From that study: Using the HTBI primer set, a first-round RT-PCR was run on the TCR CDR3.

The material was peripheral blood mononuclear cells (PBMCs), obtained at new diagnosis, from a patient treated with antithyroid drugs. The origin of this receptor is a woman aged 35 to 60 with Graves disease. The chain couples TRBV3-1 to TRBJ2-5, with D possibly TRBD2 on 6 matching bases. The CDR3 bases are TGTGCCAGCAGCCAGACTCCGGGGACTTCTTCACCCCAGTACTTC. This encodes CASSQTPGTSSPQYF.